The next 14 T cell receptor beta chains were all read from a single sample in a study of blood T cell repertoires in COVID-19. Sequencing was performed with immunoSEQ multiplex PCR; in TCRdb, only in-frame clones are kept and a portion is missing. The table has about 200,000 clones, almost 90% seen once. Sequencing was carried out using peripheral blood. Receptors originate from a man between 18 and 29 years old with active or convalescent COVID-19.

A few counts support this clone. CDR3 amino acids: CASSREVGYTF. The CDR3 DNA follows: TGTGCCAGCAGTCGGGAGGTGGGCTACACCTTC. The V and J genes are TRBV28 and TRBJ1-2; the D is unclear. The CDR3 extends over 11 amino acids. Trimming stripped 5 bases from V and 8 bases from J, with 9 bases between. Germline CDR1 and CDR2: MDHEN and SYDVKM.

CDR3: CASSLRLAGASYNEQFF. For the CDR3, the DNA is TGTGCCAGCAGTTTAAGACTAGCGGGGGCCTCCTACAATGAGCAGTTCTTC. The chain uses TRBV27 and TRBJ2-1, with TRBD2 matching over 12 bases. The CDR3 totals 17 residues. V shed 2 bases, J shed 0 bases, and the junction held 2 bases outside the gene matches. Germline V CDR1 and CDR2: MNHEY, SMNVEV (reference sequence).

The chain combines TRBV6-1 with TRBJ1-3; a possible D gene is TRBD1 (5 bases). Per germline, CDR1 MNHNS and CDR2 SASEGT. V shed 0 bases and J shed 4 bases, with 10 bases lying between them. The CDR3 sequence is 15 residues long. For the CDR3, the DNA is TGTGCCAGCAGTGAAGCAGCCAGGGCCGGAAACACCATATATTTT. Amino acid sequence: CASSEAARAGNTIYF.

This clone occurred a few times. As DNA, the CDR3 is TGCGCCAGCAGCCGGGACAAGACTAATGAAAAACTGTTTTTT. It codes for CASSRDKTNEKLFF. The chain joins TRBV4-3 to TRBJ1-4; the D gene is possibly TRBD1 (6 bases). V was pared by 4 bases and J by 2 bases, with 8 bases between. The CDR3 runs to 14 residues. CDR1 and CDR2 (germline): LGHNA, YSLEER.

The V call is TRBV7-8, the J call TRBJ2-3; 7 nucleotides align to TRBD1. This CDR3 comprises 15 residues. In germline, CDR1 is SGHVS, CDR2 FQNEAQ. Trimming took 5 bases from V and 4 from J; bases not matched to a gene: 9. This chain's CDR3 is CASSEQGKGPDTQYF. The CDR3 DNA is TGTGCCAGCAGCGAACAGGGGAAGGGTCCAGATACGCAGTATTTT.

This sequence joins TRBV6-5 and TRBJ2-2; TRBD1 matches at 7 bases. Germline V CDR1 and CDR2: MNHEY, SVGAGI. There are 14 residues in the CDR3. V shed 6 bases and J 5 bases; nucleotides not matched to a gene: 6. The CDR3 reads CASRDRVQTGELFF. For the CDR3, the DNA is TGTGCCAGCAGAGACAGGGTCCAGACCGGGGAGCTGTTTTTT.

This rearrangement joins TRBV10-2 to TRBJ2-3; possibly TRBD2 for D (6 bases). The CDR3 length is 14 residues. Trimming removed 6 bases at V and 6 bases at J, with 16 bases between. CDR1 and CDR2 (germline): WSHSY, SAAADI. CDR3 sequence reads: CASRGTLTYDTQYF. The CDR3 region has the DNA TGCGCCAGCAGGGGGACTTTGACGTACGATACGCAGTATTTT.

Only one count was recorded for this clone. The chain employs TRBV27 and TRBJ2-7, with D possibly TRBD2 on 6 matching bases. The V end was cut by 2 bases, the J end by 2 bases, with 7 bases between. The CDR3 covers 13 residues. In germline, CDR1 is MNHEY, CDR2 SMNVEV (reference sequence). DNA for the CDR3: TGTGCCAGCAGTTTAGCGGGGCCCTACGAGCAGTACTTC. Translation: CASSLAGPYEQYF.

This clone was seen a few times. The CDR3 region has the DNA TGTGCCAGCAGCAGAAGGGGACTAGCGGGCACCGGGGAGCTGTTTTTT. This gives the protein CASSRRGLAGTGELFF. The chain employs TRBV7-3 and TRBJ2-2, with 12 bases lining up with TRBD2. Germline-derived CDR1 and CDR2 are SGHTA and FQGTGA. Trimming cost V 5 bases and J 4 bases; bases outside gene matches: 5. The CDR3 length is 16 residues.

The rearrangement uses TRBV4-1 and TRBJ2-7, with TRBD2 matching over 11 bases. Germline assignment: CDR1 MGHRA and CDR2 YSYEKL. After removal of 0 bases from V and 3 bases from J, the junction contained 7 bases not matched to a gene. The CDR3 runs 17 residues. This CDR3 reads CASSQDPSGRRNYEQYF. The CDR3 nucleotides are TGCGCCAGCAGCCAAGATCCTAGCGGGAGGAGGAACTACGAGCAGTACTTC.

CDR3 coding DNA: TGTGCCAGCGCTTCCGGGACAGGAGCCTACGAGCAGTACTTC. Its protein product is CASASGTGAYEQYF. J is TRBJ2-7 and V is TRBV11-2, with 8 bases matching TRBD1. Trimming at V came to 8 bases and at J to 2 bases, leaving 8 bases not matched to a gene. This CDR3 is 14 amino acids long. Germline lookup yields CDR1 SGHAT and CDR2 FQNNGV.

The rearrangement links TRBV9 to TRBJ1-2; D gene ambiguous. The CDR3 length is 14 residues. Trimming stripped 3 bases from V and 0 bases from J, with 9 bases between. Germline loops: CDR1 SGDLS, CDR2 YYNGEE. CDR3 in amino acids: CASSAYGSNYGYTF. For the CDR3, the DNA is TGTGCCAGCAGCGCTTACGGGTCTAACTATGGCTACACCTTC.

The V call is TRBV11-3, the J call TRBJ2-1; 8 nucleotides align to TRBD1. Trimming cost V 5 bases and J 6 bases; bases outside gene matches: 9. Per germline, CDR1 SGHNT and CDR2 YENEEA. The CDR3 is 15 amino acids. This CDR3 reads CASSPSGTGANEQFF. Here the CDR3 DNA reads TGTGCCAGCAGCCCTTCCGGGACAGGCGCCAATGAGCAGTTCTTC. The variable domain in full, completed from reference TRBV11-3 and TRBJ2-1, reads EAGVVQSPRYKIIEKKQPVAFWCNPISGHNTLYWYLQNLGQGPELLIRYENEEAVDDSQLPKDRFSAERLKGVDSTLKIQPAELGDSAVYLCASSPSGTGANEQFFGPGTRLTVL.

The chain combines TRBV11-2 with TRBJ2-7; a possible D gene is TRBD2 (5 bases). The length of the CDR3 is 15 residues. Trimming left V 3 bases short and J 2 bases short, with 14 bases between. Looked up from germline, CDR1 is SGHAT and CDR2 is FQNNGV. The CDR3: CASSFYAGSAYEQYF. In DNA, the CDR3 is TGTGCCAGCAGCTTTTACGCGGGTTCGGCCTACGAGCAGTACTTC.